The entry below describes one T cell receptor (beta chain). The antigen remains undetermined. Library input was about 2 micrograms of DNA from cryopreserved PBMCs. The V segment lost 5 bases and the J segment 2 bases; nucleotides outside the gene matches: 8. Germline CDR1 and CDR2: SGHTA and FQGNSA. CDR3 length: 16 amino acids. These data originate in a study of cytotoxic CD8 clonotypes in ibrutinib-treated CLL. Study-wide results and caveats: T-cell clonality at baseline went above that of age-matched healthy donors and rose and fell with circulating CD8+ T-cell counts.

Repertoires were generated with immunoSEQ multiplex PCR, while TCRdb's copy carries only in-frame clones and drops some. The sample holds approximately 100,000 clones; about 58% are singletons and the top ten take 30% to 45%. The rearrangement uses TRBV7-2 and TRBJ2-5, with 10 bases aligning to TRBD2. The material was PBMCs, obtained after 24 months of ibrutinib treatment. This TCR was recovered from a human donor with chronic lymphocytic leukemia. CDR3 in DNA: TGTGCCAGCAGCCTGAGGACTAGCGGAAGACAAGAGACCCAGTACTTC. The encoded protein is CASSLRTSGRQETQYF.